The clone carrying this T cell receptor beta chain was counted between two and nine times. Authors' processing steps: Amplification with reference gene primers provided the estimates of nucleated cell counts. TCRdb's copy holds only in-frame clones and misses some; the assay was immunoSEQ multiplex PCR. That table furnishes V, J and clone size, whereas the DNA furnished D and trimming. The sample consists of a few hundred thousand clones, approximately 85% of them appearing once. This sample stems from a study of blood T cell repertoires in COVID-19. Study summary: Samples came from the United States, Italy and Spain, spanning acute and convalescent COVID-19. PBMCs, B-cell-depleted T cells, or T cells were the source of the cDNA or gDNA that made up the material.

The clonotype originates from a human donor in a cohort sampled during active COVID-19. The sample taken for sequencing was peripheral blood.

Written as DNA, the CDR3 is TGTGCCAGCAGCAGCCGGGACAGGGGGCGTCCGGACACTGAAGCTTTCTTT. The encoded protein is CASSSRDRGRPDTEAFF. The chain employs TRBV21-1 and TRBJ1-1; TRBD1 was called by the table and not checked on the DNA. TRBV21-1 is designated a pseudogene. This CDR3 has 17 amino acids.